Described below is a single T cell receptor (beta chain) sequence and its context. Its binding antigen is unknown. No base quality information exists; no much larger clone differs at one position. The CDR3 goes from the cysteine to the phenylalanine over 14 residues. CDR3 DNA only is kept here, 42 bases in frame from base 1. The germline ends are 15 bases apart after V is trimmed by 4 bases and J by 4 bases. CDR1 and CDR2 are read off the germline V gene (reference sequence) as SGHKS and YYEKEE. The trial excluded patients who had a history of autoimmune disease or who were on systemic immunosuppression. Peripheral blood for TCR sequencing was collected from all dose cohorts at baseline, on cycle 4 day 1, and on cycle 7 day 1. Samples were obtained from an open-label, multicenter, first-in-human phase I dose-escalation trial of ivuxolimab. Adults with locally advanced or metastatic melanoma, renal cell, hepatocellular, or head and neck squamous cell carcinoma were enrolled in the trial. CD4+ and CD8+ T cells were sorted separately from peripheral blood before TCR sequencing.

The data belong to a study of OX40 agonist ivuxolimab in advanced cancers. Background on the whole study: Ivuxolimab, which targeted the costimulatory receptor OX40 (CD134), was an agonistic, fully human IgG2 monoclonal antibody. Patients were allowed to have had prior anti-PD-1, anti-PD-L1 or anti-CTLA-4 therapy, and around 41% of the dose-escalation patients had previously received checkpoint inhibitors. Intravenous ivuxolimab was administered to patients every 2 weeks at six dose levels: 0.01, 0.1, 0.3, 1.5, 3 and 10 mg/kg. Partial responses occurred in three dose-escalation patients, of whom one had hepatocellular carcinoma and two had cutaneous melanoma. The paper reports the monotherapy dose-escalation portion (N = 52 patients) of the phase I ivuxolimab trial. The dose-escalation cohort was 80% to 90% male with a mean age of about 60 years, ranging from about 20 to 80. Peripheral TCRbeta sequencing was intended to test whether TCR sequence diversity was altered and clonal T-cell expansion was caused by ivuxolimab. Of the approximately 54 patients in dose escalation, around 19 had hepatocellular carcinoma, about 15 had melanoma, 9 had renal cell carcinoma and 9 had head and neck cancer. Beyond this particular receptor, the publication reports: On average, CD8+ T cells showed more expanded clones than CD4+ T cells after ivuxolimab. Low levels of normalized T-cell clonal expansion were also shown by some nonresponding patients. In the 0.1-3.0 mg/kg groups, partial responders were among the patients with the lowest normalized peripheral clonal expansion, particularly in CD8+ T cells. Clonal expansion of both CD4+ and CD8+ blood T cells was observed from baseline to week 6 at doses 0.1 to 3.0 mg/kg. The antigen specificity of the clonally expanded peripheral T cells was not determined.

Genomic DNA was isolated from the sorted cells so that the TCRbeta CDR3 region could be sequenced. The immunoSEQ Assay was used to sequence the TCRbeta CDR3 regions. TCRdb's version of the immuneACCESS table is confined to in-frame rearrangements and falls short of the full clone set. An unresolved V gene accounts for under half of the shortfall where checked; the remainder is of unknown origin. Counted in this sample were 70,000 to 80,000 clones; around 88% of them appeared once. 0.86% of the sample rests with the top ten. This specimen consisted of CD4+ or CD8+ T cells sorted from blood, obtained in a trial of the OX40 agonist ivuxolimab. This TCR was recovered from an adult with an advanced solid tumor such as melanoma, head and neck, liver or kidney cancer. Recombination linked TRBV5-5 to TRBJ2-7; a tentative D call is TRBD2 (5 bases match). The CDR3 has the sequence CASSPGSPGYEQYF. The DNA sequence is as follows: TGTGCCAGCAGCCCGGGGTCCCCGGGATACGAGCAGTACTTC.